The following is a TCR beta chain sequence with its context. Its specificity is not known. The germline V gene has CDR1 SGHRS and CDR2 YFSETQ. V was shortened by 0 bases and J by 9 bases, with 10 bases between the two germline ends. The CDR3 consists of 12 residues. Around 10^5 TCR templates underwent assay in every sample. Here immunoSEQ multiplex PCR was the method, and the copy in TCRdb shows in-frame clones only, minus some. The data show about 100,000 clones, about 91% seen once. The data are from a study of siplizumab effects on memory and regulatory T cells. General study findings and limits: Naive T cells appeared more diverse than memory cells and seemed to be major alloresponse contributors. No naive or memory phenotype could be assigned to roughly 75-96% of proliferating clones.

Sample: CD4+ T cells sorted from blood. This sequence originates from a human donor in good health. Some clones in this sample may be carry-over from other donors' samples. J is TRBJ2-7 and V is TRBV5-1, with D perhaps TRBD1 (5 bases). The DNA for the CDR3 is TGCGCCAGCAGCTTGGACAGGCTGAGGCAGTACTTC. Translating gives CASSLDRLRQYF. The variable domain in full, completed from reference TRBV5-1 and TRBJ2-7, reads KAGVTQTPRYLIKTRGQQVTLSCSPISGHRSVSWYQQTPGQGLQFLFEYFSETQRNKGNFPGRFSGRQFSNSRSEMNVSTLELGDSALYLCASSLDRLRQYFGPGTRLTVT.